This is a list of T cell receptor beta chains from one sample in a study of blood T cell repertoires in COVID-19. The repertoire was sequenced with immunoSEQ multiplex PCR; TCRdb's copy has only in-frame clones and lacks some. The data show around 78,000 clones, around 88% seen once. The sequenced material came from PBMCs or T cells enriched from blood (not recorded which). Receptors were obtained from a woman in her 50s with acute COVID-19. Each CDR3 is given with its conserved first and last residue. The D gene is left open where the match is weak. Only part of the rows carry a size: once, few, many, or a class if the clone is expanded.

V: TRBV6-2/TRBV6-3; size: NA; J: TRBJ1-5; D: NA; DNA: TGTGCCAGCAGTTACGGTTGGCCAGGGAAATTCCGTCAGCCCCAGCATTTT; CDR3: CASSYGWPGKFRQPQHF
V: TRBV19; size: NA; J: TRBJ2-1; D: TRBD2; DNA: TGTGCCAGTAGTACTCTAGCGGGAGTATGGAATGAGCAGTTCTTC; CDR3: CASSTLAGVWNEQFF
V: TRBV18; size: NA; J: TRBJ1-4; D: NA; DNA: TGTGCCAGCTCACCACGGACCGCGAGGGATGAAAAACTGTTTTTT; CDR3: CASSPRTARDEKLFF
V: TRBV10-3; size: NA; J: TRBJ2-3; D: TRBD2; DNA: TGTGCCATCAGTGACCCCCGTTTAGCGGGAGGACATAGCACAGATACGCAGTATTTT; CDR3: CAISDPRLAGGHSTDTQYF
V: TRBV2; size: NA; J: TRBJ1-4; D: TRBD1; DNA: TGTGCCAGCAGCCGACTCAGGGGGCGCGGTGAAAAACTGTTTTTT; CDR3: CASSRLRGRGEKLFF
V: TRBV19; size: few; J: TRBJ2-7; D: TRBD1; DNA: TGTGCCAGTACCCCGGGACAGGACTACGAGCAGTACTTC; CDR3: CASTPGQDYEQYF
V: TRBV3-1/TRBV3-2; size: NA; J: TRBJ1-2; D: NA; DNA: TGTGCCAGCAGCCAAGCAGGTTACTATGGCTACACCTTC; CDR3: CASSQAGYYGYTF
V: TRBV28; size: NA; J: TRBJ2-7; D: TRBD1; DNA: TGTGCCAGCAGGCCGGGACAGGTAGATTACGAGCAGTACTTC; CDR3: CASRPGQVDYEQYF
V: TRBV29-1; size: NA; J: TRBJ2-1; D: TRBD2; DNA: TGCAGCGTTGAGAAGCGGGAGGGCTACAATGAGCAGTTCTTC; CDR3: CSVEKREGYNEQFF
V: TRBV19; size: NA; J: TRBJ1-5; D: NA; DNA: TGTGCCAGTAGTATAGGTCGGACAGCCTATAGCAATCAGCCCCAGCATTTT; CDR3: CASSIGRTAYSNQPQHF
V: TRBV4-1; size: NA; J: TRBJ1-6; D: NA; DNA: TGCGCCAGCAGCCAAGAACGCGGGAGAGATTCACCCCTCCACTTT; CDR3: CASSQERGRDSPLHF
V: TRBV30; size: NA; J: TRBJ1-3; D: NA; DNA: TGTGCCTGGAGTGTACCAAGGAGCTCTGGAAACACCATATATTTT; CDR3: CAWSVPRSSGNTIYF
V: TRBV21-1; size: NA; J: TRBJ1-1; D: NA; DNA: TGTGCCAGCAGCCCTGGACAGGTGAATGAAGCTTTCTTT; CDR3: CASSPGQVNEAFF
V: TRBV5-1; size: NA; J: TRBJ2-1; D: NA; DNA: TGCGCCAGCAGGGACCGGACTTACAATGAGCAGTTCTTC; CDR3: CASRDRTYNEQFF
V: TRBV30; size: NA; J: TRBJ2-7; D: NA; DNA: TGTGCCTGGAGTGTAGGAGCGGTAGTCTACGAGCAGTACTTC; CDR3: CAWSVGAVVYEQYF
V: TRBV27; size: NA; J: TRBJ2-7; D: TRBD1; DNA: TGTGCCAGCAGTTTAAATCGGGACAGGGCGCGCGAGCAGTACTTC; CDR3: CASSLNRDRAREQYF
V: TRBV6-5; size: NA; J: TRBJ2-7; D: NA; DNA: TGTGCCAGCAGGACTAGGGGACCTCCCTACGAGCAGTACTTC; CDR3: CASRTRGPPYEQYF
V: TRBV28; size: NA; J: TRBJ1-4; D: TRBD1; DNA: TGTGCCAGCAGGCGACAGGGGGCGGGTGAAAAACTGTTTTTT; CDR3: CASRRQGAGEKLFF
V: TRBV6-2/TRBV6-3; size: NA; J: TRBJ2-5; D: TRBD1; DNA: TGTGCCAGCAGTTACGAACAGGGGGGAGAGACCCAGTACTTC; CDR3: CASSYEQGGETQYF
V: TRBV19; size: once; J: TRBJ1-1; D: NA; DNA: TGTGCCAGTAGTCCCCCCTCAGGGAACACTGAAGCTTTCTTT; CDR3: CASSPPSGNTEAFF
V: TRBV19; size: NA; J: TRBJ2-1; D: TRBD1; DNA: TGTGCCAGTAGACAGGACAGGGCCTACAATGAGCAGTTCTTC; CDR3: CASRQDRAYNEQFF
V: TRBV7-9; size: NA; J: TRBJ2-1; D: TRBD2; DNA: TGTGCCAGCAGCATAAACCGGACTAGCGGGAGAAATGAGCAGTTCTTC; CDR3: CASSINRTSGRNEQFF
V: TRBV19; size: NA; J: TRBJ1-5; D: TRBD1; DNA: TGTGCCAGTACCGGGACAGGGGAGCAGCCCCAGCATTTT; CDR3: CASTGTGEQPQHF
V: TRBV5-6; size: NA; J: TRBJ2-3; D: TRBD2; DNA: TGTGCCAGCAGCTTCGGACTAGCTAGCACAGATACGCAGTATTTT; CDR3: CASSFGLASTDTQYF
V: TRBV19; size: NA; J: TRBJ2-7; D: TRBD1; DNA: TGTGCCAGTACCCCGGGACAGGGGGCCTACGAGCAGTACTTC; CDR3: CASTPGQGAYEQYF
V: TRBV5-8; size: once; J: TRBJ1-4; D: NA; DNA: TGTGCCAGCAGCTTTATTTTTGTCAGGCGTCTGTTTTTT; CDR3: CASSFIFVRRLFF
V: TRBV7-2; size: NA; J: TRBJ1-1; D: TRBD1; DNA: TGTGCCAGCAGCGCGACCCCACAGGGGGGGAACACTGAAGCTTTCTTT; CDR3: CASSATPQGGNTEAFF
V: TRBV27; size: NA; J: TRBJ2-3; D: NA; DNA: TGTGCCAGCAGAGCAGTGGGAGCAGATACGCAGTATTTT; CDR3: CASRAVGADTQYF
V: TRBV18; size: NA; J: TRBJ1-1; D: TRBD1; DNA: TGTGCCAGCTCACCACCTAGGACAGGGGGCACTGAAGCTTTCTTT; CDR3: CASSPPRTGGTEAFF
V: TRBV21-1; size: once; J: TRBJ1-1; D: NA; DNA: TGTGCCAGCAGCAAAGGGGGCAGGGTGAACTCTACTGAAGCTTTCTTT; CDR3: CASSKGGRVNSTEAFF
V: TRBV7-2; size: NA; J: TRBJ1-5; D: NA; DNA: TGTGCCAGCAGCTTTTCGAATCAGCCCCAGCATTTT; CDR3: CASSFSNQPQHF
V: TRBV19; size: NA; J: TRBJ1-1; D: TRBD1; DNA: TGTGCCAGTAGACCTGACACCCAGGGGGCGTTTTATCCCACTGAAGCTTTCTTT; CDR3: CASRPDTQGAFYPTEAFF
V: TRBV6-5; size: NA; J: TRBJ2-7; D: TRBD1; DNA: TGTGCCAGCAGTTACTCACGCACAGGGGCCTACGAGCAGTACTTC; CDR3: CASSYSRTGAYEQYF
V: TRBV20-1; size: NA; J: TRBJ1-2; D: NA; DNA: TGCAGTGCTAGAGGGCCCGCTTTGAACACCTTC; CDR3: CSARGPALNTF
V: TRBV7-9; size: NA; J: TRBJ2-7; D: TRBD1; DNA: TGTGCCAGCAGCGCAACCCGGGACAGCCTCTACGAGCAGTACTTC; CDR3: CASSATRDSLYEQYF
V: TRBV7-9; size: NA; J: TRBJ2-7; D: TRBD2; DNA: TGTGCCAGCAGCTTATTAGGGACTAGCGGGGACTCCTACGAGCAGTACTTC; CDR3: CASSLLGTSGDSYEQYF
V: TRBV5-8; size: NA; J: TRBJ2-1; D: TRBD2; DNA: TGTGCCAGCAGCTTCAGAAGCGGGAGAGGGCATGAGCAGTTCTTC; CDR3: CASSFRSGRGHEQFF
V: TRBV7-2; size: NA; J: TRBJ2-7; D: TRBD2; DNA: TGTGCCAGCAGCTTAGTGGGAGGGATCGAGCAGTACTTC; CDR3: CASSLVGGIEQYF
V: TRBV18; size: NA; J: TRBJ1-1; D: NA; DNA: TGTGCCAGCTCACCAGGGACTACGAACACTGAAGCTTTCTTT; CDR3: CASSPGTTNTEAFF
V: TRBV7-2; size: NA; J: TRBJ2-7; D: TRBD1; DNA: TGTGCCAGCAGCTTAGGACAGGGAACGGGAGAGCAGTACTTC; CDR3: CASSLGQGTGEQYF
V: TRBV28; size: NA; J: TRBJ1-3; D: TRBD1; DNA: TGTGCCAGCAGTTTCTTCACGACAGGGACTGGAAACACCATATATTTT; CDR3: CASSFFTTGTGNTIYF
V: TRBV2; size: few; J: TRBJ2-1; D: NA; DNA: TGTGCCAGCAGTGTTTCCGATACACTCGGGACACGGCAGTTCTTC; CDR3: CASSVSDTLGTRQFF
V: TRBV10-3; size: NA; J: TRBJ2-3; D: NA; DNA: TGTGCCATCAGCCCGTATAGCACAGATACGCAGTATTTT; CDR3: CAISPYSTDTQYF
V: TRBV10-1; size: once; J: TRBJ1-2; D: NA; DNA: TGCGCCAGCAGTGAGTCTAGTGCCTCGAACTATGGCTACACCTTC; CDR3: CASSESSASNYGYTF
V: TRBV11-2; size: NA; J: TRBJ2-7; D: NA; DNA: TGTGCCAGCAGCTCATCCATGGGGGGAGTGTACGAGCAGTACTTC; CDR3: CASSSSMGGVYEQYF
V: TRBV25-1; size: NA; J: TRBJ1-4; D: NA; DNA: TGTGCCAGCAGTGAGGAGGGGACCGTAACTAATGAAAAACTGTTTTTT; CDR3: CASSEEGTVTNEKLFF
V: TRBV5-1; size: NA; J: TRBJ2-7; D: TRBD2; DNA: TGCGCCAGCAGCTTGAAACTAGCGGGGGTCTACGAGCAGTACTTC; CDR3: CASSLKLAGVYEQYF
V: TRBV28; size: NA; J: TRBJ1-5; D: NA; DNA: TGTGCCAGCAGCCCGGGAGGCCGTTTCGGCAATCAGCCCCAGCATTTT; CDR3: CASSPGGRFGNQPQHF
V: TRBV4-2; size: NA; J: TRBJ2-7; D: TRBD2; DNA: TGTGCCAGCAGCCAAGGAGGCGGGAGCCCCTACGAGCAGTACTTC; CDR3: CASSQGGGSPYEQYF
V: TRBV7-3; size: once; J: TRBJ2-1; D: NA; DNA: TGTGCCAGCAGCTTACCCGGGAGAGGTGATGAGCAGTTCTTC; CDR3: CASSLPGRGDEQFF
V: TRBV9; size: NA; J: TRBJ2-1; D: NA; DNA: TGTGCCAGCAGCGTAGACAGTGGGCGCCAAGGCCACAATGAGCAGTTCTTC; CDR3: CASSVDSGRQGHNEQFF
V: TRBV6-5; size: NA; J: TRBJ2-3; D: NA; DNA: TGTGCCAGCAGCCCACAGGGGACTAGCACAGATACGCAGTATTTT; CDR3: CASSPQGTSTDTQYF
V: TRBV14; size: NA; J: TRBJ1-1; D: NA; DNA: TGTGCCAGCAGCCGACGGACTGTTATGAACACTGAAGCTTTCTTT; CDR3: CASSRRTVMNTEAFF
V: TRBV3-1/TRBV3-2; size: NA; J: TRBJ2-7; D: TRBD1; DNA: TGTGCCAGCAGCGACCGGACAGGGGTCGGCGAGCAGTACTTC; CDR3: CASSDRTGVGEQYF